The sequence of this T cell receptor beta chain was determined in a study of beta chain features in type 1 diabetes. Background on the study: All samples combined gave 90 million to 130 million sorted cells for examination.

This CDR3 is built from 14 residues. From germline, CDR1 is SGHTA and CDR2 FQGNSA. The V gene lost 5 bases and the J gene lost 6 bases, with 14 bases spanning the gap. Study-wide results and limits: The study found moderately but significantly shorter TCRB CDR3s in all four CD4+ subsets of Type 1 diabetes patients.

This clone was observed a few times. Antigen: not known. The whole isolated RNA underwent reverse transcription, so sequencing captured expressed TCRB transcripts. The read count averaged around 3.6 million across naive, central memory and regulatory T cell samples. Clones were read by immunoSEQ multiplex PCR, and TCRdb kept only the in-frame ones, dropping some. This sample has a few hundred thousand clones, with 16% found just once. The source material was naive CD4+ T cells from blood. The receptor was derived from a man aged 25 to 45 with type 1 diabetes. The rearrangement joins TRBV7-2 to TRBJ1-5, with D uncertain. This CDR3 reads CASSTGSGGQPQHF. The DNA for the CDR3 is TGTGCCAGCAGCACGGGGTCTGGAGGTCAGCCCCAGCATTTT. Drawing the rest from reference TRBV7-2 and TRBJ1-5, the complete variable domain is GAGVSQSPSNKVTEKGKDVELRCDPISGHTALYWYRQSLGQGLEFLIYFQGNSAPDKSGLPSDRFSAERTGGSVSTLTIQRTQQEDSAVYLCASSTGSGGQPQHFGDGTRLSIL.